A single sample gave rise to the 15 T cell receptor beta chains below, sequenced in a study of blood T cell repertoires in COVID-19. Repertoires were generated with immunoSEQ multiplex PCR, while TCRdb's copy carries only in-frame clones and drops some. The sample records about 230,000 clones, around four fifths being singletons. The sample consisted of peripheral blood. Source of these receptors: a woman aged 70-85 years with active or convalescent COVID-19.

This clone showed up just once. The chain is built from TRBV27 and TRBJ2-1, with 10 bases identical to TRBD2. Germline V lookup: CDR1 MNHEY, CDR2 SMNVEV (reference sequence). V gave up 10 bases and J gave up 3 bases; unmatched junction bases: 15. The CDR3 contains 17 residues. As DNA, the CDR3 is TGTGCCACCCGCCGGGTAGCGGGGGGTCTAAGCTACAATGAGCAGTTCTTC. Protein product: CATRRVAGGLSYNEQFF.

The chain has TRBV12-3 or TRBV12-4 and TRBJ2-3; no reliable D call. Trimming removed 6 bases at V and 6 bases at J, with 7 bases between. The CDR3 has 11 residues. The CDR3 loop reads CASRLGDTQYF. CDR3 bases: TGTGCCAGCAGGCTGGGCGATACGCAGTATTTT.

The chain employs TRBV28 and TRBJ2-7, with 13 bases that match TRBD2. Germline CDR1 reads MDHEN; CDR2 reads SYDVKM. Unmatched junction bases numbered 5, after V lost 3 bases and J lost 6 bases. This CDR3 contains 15 residues. The CDR3 coding sequence is TGTGCCAGCAGTTTGAGGACTAGCGGGAGAGGCGAGCAGTACTTC. Its protein is CASSLRTSGRGEQYF.

The count of this clone is one. CDR3 DNA sequence: TGTGCCAGCAGTCAGGGTCGCAATCAGCCCCAGCATTTT. Translation gives CASSQGRNQPQHF. The genes are TRBV25-1 and TRBJ1-5; a possible D gene is TRBD1 (5 bases). CDR3 length: 13 amino acids. In germline, CDR1 is MGHDK, CDR2 SYGVNS. Trimming pared 5 bases from V and 2 bases from J, leaving 7 bases between.

V and J are TRBV5-1 and TRBJ2-1; 7 bases map to TRBD1. The CDR3 contains 14 residues. Unmatched junction bases numbered 5, after V lost 6 bases and J lost 2 bases. Germline CDR1 SGHRS, CDR2 YFSETQ. The CDR3, as DNA: TGCGCCAGCAATTTGGGGACAGCCTACAATGAGCAGTTCTTC. As protein: CASNLGTAYNEQFF.

The chain couples TRBV19 to TRBJ1-3; D is unclear. Germline CDR1 LNHDA, CDR2 SQIVND (reference sequence). V lost 3 bases to trimming and J lost 0 bases, with 9 bases between them. The CDR3 consists of 15 residues. The DNA of the CDR3 is TGTGCCAGTAGTATGTACGGAGACTCTGGAAACACCATATATTTT. This gives the protein CASSMYGDSGNTIYF.

The chain uses TRBV20-1 and TRBJ1-1; D gene uncertain. Trimming stripped 0 bases from V and 5 bases from J, with 4 bases between. The CDR3 covers 11 residues. Germline CDR1 reads DFQATT; CDR2 reads SNEGSKA (reference sequence). CDR3 sequence (DNA): TGCAGTGCTAGAGATCAGACTGAAGCTTTCTTT. Protein: CSARDQTEAFF.

The rearrangement joins TRBV12-3 or TRBV12-4 to TRBJ1-2, with no clear D. CDR3 length: 13 residues. Trimming left V 1 base short and J 6 bases short, with 9 bases between. The CDR3 sequence is CASSLGPGDGYTF. CDR3 nucleotides: TGTGCCAGCAGTTTAGGGCCCGGAGATGGCTACACCTTC.

The V gene is TRBV7-9, the J gene TRBJ1-3; D not certain. V lost 3 bases, J lost 3 bases, and 9 bases lay in between. The CDR3 length is 14 residues. The germline gives CDR1 SEHNR, CDR2 FQNEAQ (reference sequence). As DNA, the CDR3 is TGTGCCAGCAGCTTGTTAACAGATGGAAACACCATATATTTT. This sequence encodes CASSLLTDGNTIYF. Full variable domain (remainder filled in from reference TRBV7-9 and TRBJ1-3): DTGVSQNPRHKITKRGQNVTFRCDPISEHNRLYWYRQTLGQGPEFLTYFQNEAQLEKSRLLSDRFSAERPKGSFSTLEIQRTEQGDSAMYLCASSLLTDGNTIYFGEGSWLTVV.

This clone has only one observation. The chain employs TRBV5-1 and TRBJ2-2; 9 bases match TRBD1. The length of the CDR3 is 14 residues. V was clipped by 4 bases and J by 7 bases; unmatched bases: 5. The V gene's germline CDR1 is SGHRS and CDR2 YFSETQ. The DNA for the CDR3 is TGCGCCAGCAGCATTGGGACAGGGATCGGGGAGCTGTTTTTT. Translated: CASSIGTGIGELFF.

To note about this clone: A read error may produce the germline difference seen at one junction end. The V gene is TRBV5-5, the J gene TRBJ2-7, with 7 positions matching TRBD1. The germline CDR1 and CDR2 sequences are SGHKS and YYEKEE (reference sequence). The CDR3 is made up of 13 amino acids. The CDR3 DNA follows: TGTGCCAGCAGCATGGTAGTACAGGGGATCTTTCACTTC. This codes for CASSMVVQGIFHF.

This chain connects TRBV10-3 to TRBJ1-5; D remains ambiguous. The V and J ends lost 2 bases and 2 bases respectively, with 7 bases between them. This CDR3 region has 14 residues. CDR1 is ENHRY and CDR2 is SYGVKD in the germline V gene. The CDR3 is CAISEHGGNQPQHF. The CDR3 bases are TGTGCCATCAGTGAGCACGGGGGCAATCAGCCCCAGCATTTT.

The chain couples TRBV29-1 to TRBJ2-3; weak D call: TRBD2 (6 bases). Germline V gene lookup returns CDR1 SQVTM and CDR2 ANQGSEA. Trimming cost V 8 bases and J 0 bases, with 18 bases left between them. The CDR3 has 15 amino acids. CDR3 nucleotides: TGCAGCTCGGAAAGTAGCGGAGCTAGCACAGATACGCAGTATTTT. Translated: CSSESSGASTDTQYF.

The chain links TRBV24-1 to TRBJ2-3; 7 bases match TRBD1. The V and J ends lost 4 bases and 7 bases, in that order; junction bases with no gene match: 10. Germline CDR1 KGHDR, CDR2 SFDVKD. The CDR3 is made up of 15 amino acids. CDR3 amino acids: CATSDPGPQGNTQYF. The DNA of the CDR3 is TGTGCCACCAGTGACCCAGGGCCACAGGGGAATACGCAGTATTTT.

The chain recombines TRBV4-1 with TRBJ2-2, with D maybe TRBD2 (7 bases). CDR1 is MGHRA, CDR2 YSYEKL, per germline. V lost 0 bases to trimming and J lost 4 bases, with 12 bases between them. The CDR3 is 16 amino acids. Written as DNA, the CDR3 is TGCGCCAGCAGCCAAGACGGGGGGCCGGCCACCGGGGAGCTGTTTTTT. Translating gives CASSQDGGPATGELFF.